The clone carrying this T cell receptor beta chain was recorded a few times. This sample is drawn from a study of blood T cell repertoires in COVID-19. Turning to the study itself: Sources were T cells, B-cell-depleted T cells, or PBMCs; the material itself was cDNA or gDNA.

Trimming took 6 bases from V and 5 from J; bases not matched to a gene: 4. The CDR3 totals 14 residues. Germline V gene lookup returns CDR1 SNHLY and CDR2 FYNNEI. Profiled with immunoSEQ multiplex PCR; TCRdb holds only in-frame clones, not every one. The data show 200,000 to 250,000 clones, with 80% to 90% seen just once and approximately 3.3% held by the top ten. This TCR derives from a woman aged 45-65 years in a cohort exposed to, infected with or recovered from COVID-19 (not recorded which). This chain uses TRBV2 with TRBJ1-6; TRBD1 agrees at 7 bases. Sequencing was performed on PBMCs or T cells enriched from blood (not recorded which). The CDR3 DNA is TGTGCCAGCAGCCGGGACAGTAATAATTCACCCCTCCACTTT. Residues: CASSRDSNNSPLHF.